Shown below are 14 T cell receptor beta chains from a single sample sequenced in a study of T cells in localized non-small cell lung cancer. Clones were read by immunoSEQ multiplex PCR, and TCRdb kept only the in-frame ones, dropping some. The sample has roughly 77,000 clones, 70% to 90% seen once; the top ten hold 20% to 25%. The specimen was peripheral blood, collected before any cancer treatment. Receptors originate from a woman between 35 and 70 years old with stage I squamous cell lung carcinoma.

The chain is built from TRBV2 and TRBJ2-5; D call uncertain. Looked up from germline, CDR1 is SNHLY and CDR2 is FYNNEI. V was shortened by 2 bases and J by 7 bases, with 11 bases between the two germline ends. The CDR3 contains 13 residues. DNA for the CDR3: TGTGCCAGCAGTGAACAGGAATTTGGGACCCAGTACTTC. Translation gives CASSEQEFGTQYF.

This chain uses TRBV5-6 with TRBJ2-1; 12 positions agree with TRBD2. The trim removed 4 bases at V and 7 bases at J, leaving 9 bases unmatched. The CDR3 is 16 amino acids. CDR1 is SGHDT, CDR2 YYEEEE, per germline. The CDR3 region is CASSPLLAGGHNEQFF. CDR3 coding DNA: TGTGCCAGCAGCCCCTTACTAGCGGGGGGCCATAATGAGCAGTTCTTC.

V usage is TRBV30 and J usage is TRBJ1-6; weak D call: TRBD1 (5 bases). The CDR3 totals 14 residues. Deletions cut 1 base from V and 9 bases from J, with 13 bases between. Germline CDR1 is GTSNPN and CDR2 is SVGIG (reference sequence). This CDR3 reads CAWSADSLGSPLHF. The CDR3 coding sequence is TGTGCCTGGAGTGCCGACAGTTTGGGTTCACCCCTCCACTTT.

The chain links TRBV18 to TRBJ2-1; 7 bases line up with TRBD1. The CDR3 is made up of 16 amino acids. The V and J ends lost 5 bases and 7 bases, in that order; junction bases with no gene match: 14. Per the germline V gene, CDR1 is KGHSH and CDR2 is LQKENI. This CDR3 reads CASSTDTGQLRNEQFF. DNA of the CDR3: TGTGCCAGCTCAACCGACACGGGACAGCTTCGGAATGAGCAGTTCTTC.

The chain employs TRBV4-2 and TRBJ2-5, with D possibly being TRBD2 (6 bases). Trimming removed 0 bases from V and 2 bases from J, with 13 bases in between. This CDR3 spans 16 amino acids. Germline V CDR1 and CDR2: LGHNA, YNFKEQ. The CDR3 DNA reads as TGTGCCAGCAGCCAAGATGGGACTTCGATACAAGAGACCCAGTACTTC. Protein sequence: CASSQDGTSIQETQYF.

As for this clone: In the same sample, other DNA sequences code for this CDR3. The chain employs TRBV9 and TRBJ1-5; D is unclear. CDR1 and CDR2 (germline): SGDLS, YYNGEE. With 0 bases removed from V and 5 bases from J, the gap between germline ends came to 9 bases. The CDR3 sequence is 14 residues long. In DNA, the CDR3 is TGTGCCAGCAGCGTAGGAGGGTACGATCAGCCCCAGCATTTT. This gives the protein CASSVGGYDQPQHF.

The genes are TRBV5-8 and TRBJ1-2, with D unclear. The length of the CDR3 is 14 residues. Germline loops: CDR1 SGHTS, CDR2 YDEGEE. Between the trimmed V and J ends, which lost 0 bases and 4 bases, there was a span of 10 bases. The CDR3 region has the DNA TGTGCCAGCAGCTTGGGAGAGGCGGGCTATGGCTACACCTTC. Residues: CASSLGEAGYGYTF.

CDR3: CASSVGGQDYGYTF. In DNA, the CDR3 is TGTGCCAGCAGCGTAGGGGGACAGGACTATGGCTACACCTTC. The V gene is TRBV9, the J gene TRBJ1-2; TRBD1 matches at 8 bases. With 0 bases clipped from V and 3 bases from J, the junction kept 1 base outside the gene matches. Germline V gives CDR1 SGDLS, CDR2 YYNGEE. The CDR3 loop spans 14 amino acids.

V and J are TRBV18 and TRBJ2-7; D gene uncertain. V was clipped by 3 bases and J by 2 bases, with 8 bases between them. In germline, CDR1 is KGHSH, CDR2 LQKENI. This CDR3 spans 13 amino acids. The CDR3, as DNA: TGTGCCAGCTCACCCAACCCCACCTACGAGCAGTACTTC. Residues: CASSPNPTYEQYF.

The V gene is TRBV5-8, the J gene TRBJ2-3; 7 bases agree with TRBD1. Germline V gene sequence: CDR1 SGHTS, CDR2 YDEGEE. CDR3 length: 16 residues. V dropped 4 bases and J dropped 2; count of bases not matched to a gene: 10. The DNA for the CDR3 is TGTGCCAGCAGCGCTGGGACAGCGACAGCCACAGATACGCAGTATTTT. The encoded protein is CASSAGTATATDTQYF. Complete variable domain (other parts from reference TRBV5-8 and TRBJ2-3): EAGVTQSPTHLIKTRGQQATLRCSPISGHTSVYWYQQALGLGLQFLLWYDEGEERNRGNFPPRFSGRQFPNYSSELNVNALELEDSALYLCASSAGTATATDTQYFGPGTRLTVL.

This clone appeared once. This sequence joins TRBV7-9 and TRBJ2-7; 7 bases map to TRBD1. V dropped 6 bases and J dropped 2; count of bases not matched to a gene: 13. This CDR3 spans 16 amino acids. CDR1 and CDR2 (germline): SEHNR, FQNEAQ (reference sequence). Here the CDR3 DNA reads TGTGCCAGCAGTTTAACAATACCGGGACAGCCCTACGAGCAGTACTTC. Translated: CASSLTIPGQPYEQYF.

The rearrangement uses TRBV2 and TRBJ2-2, with D possibly TRBD2 on 5 matching bases. The CDR3 spans 14 residues. V dropped 3 bases and J dropped 4 bases, with 9 bases sitting between them. In germline, CDR1 is SNHLY, CDR2 FYNNEI. DNA of the CDR3: TGTGCCAGCAGTGACGGGGTCCGCACCGGGGAGCTGTTTTTT. This gives the protein CASSDGVRTGELFF.

The chain joins TRBV30 to TRBJ1-5; no firm D call. Germline assignment: CDR1 GTSNPN and CDR2 SVGIG (reference sequence). The CDR3 extends over 13 amino acids. Trimming cost V 3 bases and J 2 bases, with 8 bases left between them. The DNA of the CDR3 is TGTGCCTGGAGCGAGTGGGGCAATCAGCCCCAGCATTTT. Encoded protein: CAWSEWGNQPQHF.

The chain couples TRBV7-9 to TRBJ2-1; TRBD2 matches 10 bases. CDR1 and CDR2 from the germline V gene are SEHNR and FQNEAQ (reference sequence). With 7 bases clipped from V and 1 base from J, the junction kept 7 bases outside the gene matches. This CDR3 is 16 amino acids long. The CDR3 loop reads CASTASGGRSYNEQFF. CDR3 coding DNA: TGTGCCAGCACCGCTAGCGGGGGCCGTTCCTACAATGAGCAGTTCTTC.